This TCR beta chain emerged from a study of beta chain features in type 1 diabetes. The germline V gene has CDR1 MNHNY and CDR2 SVGAGI (reference sequence). Trimming pared 6 bases from V and 6 bases from J, leaving 17 bases between. CDR3 size: 14 residues. In regard to this clone: As yet, its antigen is unknown.

The authors reverse transcribed all of the isolated RNA, so sequencing captured expressed TCRB transcripts. The data were produced by immunoSEQ multiplex PCR, yet TCRdb's version contains in-frame clones alone and is incomplete. The sample records under 950,000 clones, roughly a sixth being singletons. Findings of the study overall: Possible PCR preference for shorter templates applied equally to patients and controls.

Input material: naive CD4+ T cells from blood. This clonotype was obtained from a woman between 18 and 29 years old in good health. V and J are TRBV6-6 and TRBJ1-2, with D possibly matching TRBD1 (6 bases). CDR3 sequence (DNA): TGTGCCAGCAGATACGACGAGAGGACAGATGGCTACACCTTC. Protein product: CASRYDERTDGYTF.